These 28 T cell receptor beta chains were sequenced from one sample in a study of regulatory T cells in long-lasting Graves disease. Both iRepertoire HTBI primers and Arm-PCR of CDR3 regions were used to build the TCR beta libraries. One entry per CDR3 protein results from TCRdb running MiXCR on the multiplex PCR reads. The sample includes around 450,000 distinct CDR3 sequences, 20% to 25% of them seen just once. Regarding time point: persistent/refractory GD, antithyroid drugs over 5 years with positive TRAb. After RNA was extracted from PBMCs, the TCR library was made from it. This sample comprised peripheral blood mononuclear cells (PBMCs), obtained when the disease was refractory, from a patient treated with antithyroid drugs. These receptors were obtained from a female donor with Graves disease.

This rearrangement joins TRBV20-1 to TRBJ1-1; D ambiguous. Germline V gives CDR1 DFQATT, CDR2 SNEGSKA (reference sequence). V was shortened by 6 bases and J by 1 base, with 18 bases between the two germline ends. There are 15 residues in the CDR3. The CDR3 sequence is CSAQNEGYENTEAFF. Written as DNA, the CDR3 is TGCAGTGCACAGAACGAAGGGTACGAGAACACTGAAGCTTTCTTT.

CDR3 DNA: TGTGCCAGCAGCGTAGCGAGTAATAAAGAGACCCAGTACTTC. Amino acids: CASSVASNKETQYF. The rearrangement links TRBV9 to TRBJ2-5; D gene ambiguous. CDR3 length: 14 residues. Trimming took off 0 bases at V and 3 bases at J, with 9 bases between the two ends. The germline V gene encodes CDR1 SGDLS and CDR2 YYNGEE. The full variable domain, its missing parts supplied by reference TRBV9 and TRBJ2-5, is DSGVTQTPKHLITATGQRVTLRCSPRSGDLSVYWYQQSLDQGLQFLIQYYNGEERAKGNILERFSAQQFPDLHSELNLSSLELGDSALYFCASSVASNKETQYFGPGTRLLVL.

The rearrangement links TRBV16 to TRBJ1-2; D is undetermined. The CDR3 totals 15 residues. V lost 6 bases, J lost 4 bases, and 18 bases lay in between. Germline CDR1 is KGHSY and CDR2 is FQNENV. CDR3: CASSSYRGLSYGYTF. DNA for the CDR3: TGTGCCAGCAGTTCATACAGAGGCCTTAGCTATGGCTACACCTTC. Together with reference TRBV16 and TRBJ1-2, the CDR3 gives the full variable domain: GEEVAQTPKHLVRGEGQKAKLYCAPIKGHSYVFWYQQVLKNEFKFLISFQNENVFDETGMPKERFSAKCLPNSPCSLEIQATKLEDSAVYFCASSSYRGLSYGYTFGSGTRLTVV.

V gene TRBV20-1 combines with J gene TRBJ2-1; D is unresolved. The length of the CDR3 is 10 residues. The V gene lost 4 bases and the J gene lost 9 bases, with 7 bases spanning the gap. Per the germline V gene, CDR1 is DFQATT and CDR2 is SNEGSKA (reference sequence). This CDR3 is CSAKNLEQFF. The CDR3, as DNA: TGCAGTGCTAAGAATCTTGAGCAGTTCTTC.

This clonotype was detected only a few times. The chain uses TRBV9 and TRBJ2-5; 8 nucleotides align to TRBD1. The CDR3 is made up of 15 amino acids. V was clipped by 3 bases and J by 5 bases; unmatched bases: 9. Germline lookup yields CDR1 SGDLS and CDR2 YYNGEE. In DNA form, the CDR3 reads TGTGCCAGCAGCGAATTCACAGGGGGTGTGGAGACCCAGTACTTC. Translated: CASSEFTGGVETQYF.

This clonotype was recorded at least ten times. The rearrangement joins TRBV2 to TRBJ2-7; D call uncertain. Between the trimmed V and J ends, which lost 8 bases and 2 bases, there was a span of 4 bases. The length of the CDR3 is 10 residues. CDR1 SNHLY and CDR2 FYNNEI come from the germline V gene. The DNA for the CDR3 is TGTGCCAGCGCTCCCTACGAGCAGTACTTC. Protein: CASAPYEQYF.

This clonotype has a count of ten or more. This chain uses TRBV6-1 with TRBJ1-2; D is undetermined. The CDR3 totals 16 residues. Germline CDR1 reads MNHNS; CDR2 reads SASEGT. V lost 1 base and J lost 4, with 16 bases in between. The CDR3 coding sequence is TGTGCCAGCAGTGAAGGGGCCGCCCCTGGTACCTATGGCTACACCTTC. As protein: CASSEGAAPGTYGYTF.

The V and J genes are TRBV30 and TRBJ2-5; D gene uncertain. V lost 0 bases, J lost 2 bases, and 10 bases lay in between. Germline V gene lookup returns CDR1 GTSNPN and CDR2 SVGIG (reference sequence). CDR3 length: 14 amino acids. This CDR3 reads CAWSVLASQETQYF. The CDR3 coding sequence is TGTGCCTGGAGTGTTCTGGCGAGTCAAGAGACCCAGTACTTC.

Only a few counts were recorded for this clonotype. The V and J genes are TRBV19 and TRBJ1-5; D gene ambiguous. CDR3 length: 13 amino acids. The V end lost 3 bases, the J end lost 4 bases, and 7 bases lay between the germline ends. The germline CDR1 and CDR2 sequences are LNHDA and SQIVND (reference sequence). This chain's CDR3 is CASSIVGNQPQHF. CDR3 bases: TGTGCCAGTAGTATTGTAGGGAATCAGCCCCAGCATTTT.

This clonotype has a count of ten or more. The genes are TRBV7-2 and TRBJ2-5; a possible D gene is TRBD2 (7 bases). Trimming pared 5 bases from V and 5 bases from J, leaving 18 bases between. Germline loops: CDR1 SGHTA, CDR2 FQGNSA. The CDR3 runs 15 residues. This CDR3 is CASSAGLGRGETQYF. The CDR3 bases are TGTGCCAGCAGCGCCGGGCTGGGGAGGGGGGAGACCCAGTACTTC.

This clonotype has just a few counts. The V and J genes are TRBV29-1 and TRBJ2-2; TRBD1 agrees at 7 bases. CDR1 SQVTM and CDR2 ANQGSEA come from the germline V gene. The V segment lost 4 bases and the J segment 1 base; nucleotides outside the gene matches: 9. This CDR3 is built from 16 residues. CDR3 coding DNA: TGCAGCGTTGTAATTACAGGGGAGATGAACACCGGGGAGCTGTTTTTT. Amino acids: CSVVITGEMNTGELFF.

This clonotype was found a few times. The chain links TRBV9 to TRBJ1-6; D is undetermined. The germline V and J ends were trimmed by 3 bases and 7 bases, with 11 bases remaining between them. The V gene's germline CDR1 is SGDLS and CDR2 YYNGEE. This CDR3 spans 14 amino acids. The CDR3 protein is CASSAGAGNSPLHF. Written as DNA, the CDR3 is TGTGCCAGCAGCGCTGGAGCGGGGAATTCACCCCTCCACTTT.

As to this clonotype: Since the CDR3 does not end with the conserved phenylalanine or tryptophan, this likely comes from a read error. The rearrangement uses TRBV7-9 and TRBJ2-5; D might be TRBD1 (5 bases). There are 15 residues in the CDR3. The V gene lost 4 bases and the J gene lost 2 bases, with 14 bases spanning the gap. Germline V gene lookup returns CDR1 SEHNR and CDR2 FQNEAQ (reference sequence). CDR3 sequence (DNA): TGTGCCAGCAGCTCTCTCGGACGGACACAAGAGACCCAGTACCTC. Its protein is CASSSLGRTQETQYL.

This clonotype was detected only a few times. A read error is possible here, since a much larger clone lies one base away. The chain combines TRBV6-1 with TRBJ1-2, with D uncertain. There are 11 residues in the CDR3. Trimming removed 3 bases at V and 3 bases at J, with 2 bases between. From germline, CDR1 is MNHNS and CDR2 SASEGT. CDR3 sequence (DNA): TGTGCCAGCAGTGACGACTATGGCTACACCTTC. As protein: CASSDDYGYTF.

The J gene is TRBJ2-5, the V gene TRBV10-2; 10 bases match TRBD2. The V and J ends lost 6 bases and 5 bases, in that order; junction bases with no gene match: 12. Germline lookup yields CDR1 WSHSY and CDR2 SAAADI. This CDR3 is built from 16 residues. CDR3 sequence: CASRLAGSMNGETQYF. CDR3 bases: TGCGCCAGCAGACTAGCGGGGAGTATGAACGGGGAGACCCAGTACTTC.

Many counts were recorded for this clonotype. The CDR3 loop is CASSRQGWNTEAFF. The CDR3 nucleotides are TGTGCCAGCAGCCGACAGGGGTGGAACACTGAAGCTTTCTTT. The chain links TRBV28 to TRBJ1-1, with TRBD1 identical over 8 bases. The CDR3 contains 14 residues. V lost 6 bases and J lost 1; bases outside the gene matches: 4. Germline V lookup: CDR1 MDHEN, CDR2 SYDVKM.

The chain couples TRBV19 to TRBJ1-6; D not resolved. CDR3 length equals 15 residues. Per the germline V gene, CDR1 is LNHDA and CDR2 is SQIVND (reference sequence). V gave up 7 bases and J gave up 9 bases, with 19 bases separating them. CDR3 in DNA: TGTGCCAGTACCTCCAAGGCCCGGATGGGTTCACCCCTCCACTTT. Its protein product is CASTSKARMGSPLHF.

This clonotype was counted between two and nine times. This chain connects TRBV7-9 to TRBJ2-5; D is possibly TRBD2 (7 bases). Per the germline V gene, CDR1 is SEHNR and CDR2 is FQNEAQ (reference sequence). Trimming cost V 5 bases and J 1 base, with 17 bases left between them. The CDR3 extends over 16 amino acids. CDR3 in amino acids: CASSPTGRASQETQYF. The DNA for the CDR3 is TGTGCCAGCAGCCCAACAGGGAGGGCGAGCCAAGAGACCCAGTACTTC. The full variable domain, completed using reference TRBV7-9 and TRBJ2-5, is DTGVSQNPRHKITKRGQNVTFRCDPISEHNRLYWYRQTLGQGPEFLTYFQNEAQLEKSRLLSDRFSAERPKGSFSTLEIQRTEQGDSAMYLCASSPTGRASQETQYFGPGTRLLVL.

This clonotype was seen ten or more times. DNA of the CDR3: TGTGCCAGCAGCTTAACTTCGGCAGGGGATGGCTACACCTTC. This codes for CASSLTSAGDGYTF. V and J are TRBV7-3 and TRBJ1-2; possibly TRBD1 for D (6 bases). The ends were cut back, 0 bases at V and 6 bases at J, with 11 bases in the middle. Germline-derived CDR1 and CDR2 are SGHTA and FQGTGA. This CDR3 comprises 14 residues.

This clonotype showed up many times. CDR3 DNA: TGCAGTGCTAGTTCCCGCGGGAGTTCGGGATACGAGCAGTACTTC. It encodes CSASSRGSSGYEQYF. The J gene is TRBJ2-7, the V gene TRBV20-1; 7 bases align to TRBD2. The CDR3 runs to 15 residues. The germline gives CDR1 DFQATT, CDR2 SNEGSKA (reference sequence). V shed 3 bases, J shed 4 bases, and the junction held 12 bases outside the gene matches.

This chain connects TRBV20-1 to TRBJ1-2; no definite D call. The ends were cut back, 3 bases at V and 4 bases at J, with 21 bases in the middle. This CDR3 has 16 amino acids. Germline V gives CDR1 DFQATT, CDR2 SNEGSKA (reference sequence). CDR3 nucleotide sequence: TGCAGTGCTAGGGCCCCGGAACACTCTCCCTCCTATGGCTACACCTTC. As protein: CSARAPEHSPSYGYTF.

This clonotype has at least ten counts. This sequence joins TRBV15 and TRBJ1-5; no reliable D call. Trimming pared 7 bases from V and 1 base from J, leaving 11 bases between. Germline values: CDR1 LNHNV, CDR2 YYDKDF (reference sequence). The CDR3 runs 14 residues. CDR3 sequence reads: CATKGGMSNQPQHF. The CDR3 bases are TGTGCCACCAAAGGTGGGATGAGCAATCAGCCCCAGCATTTT.

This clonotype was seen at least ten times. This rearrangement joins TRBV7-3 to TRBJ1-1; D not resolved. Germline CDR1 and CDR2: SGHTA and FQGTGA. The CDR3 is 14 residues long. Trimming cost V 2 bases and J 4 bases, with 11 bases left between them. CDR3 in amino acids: CASSLLGFATEAFF. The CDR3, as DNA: TGTGCCAGCAGCTTACTCGGGTTTGCCACTGAAGCTTTCTTT.

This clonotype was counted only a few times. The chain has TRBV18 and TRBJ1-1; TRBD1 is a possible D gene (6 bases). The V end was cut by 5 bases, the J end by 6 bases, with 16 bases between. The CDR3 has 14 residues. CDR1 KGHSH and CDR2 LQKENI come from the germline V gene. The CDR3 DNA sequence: TGTGCCAGCTCAGTACAGGGTCCTGGCGCTGAAGCTTTCTTT. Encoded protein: CASSVQGPGAEAFF. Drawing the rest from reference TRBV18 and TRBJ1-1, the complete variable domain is NAGVMQNPRHLVRRRGQEARLRCSPMKGHSHVYWYRQLPEEGLKFMVYLQKENIIDESGMPKERFSAEFPKEGPSILRIQQVVRGDSAAYFCASSVQGPGAEAFFGQGTRLTVV.

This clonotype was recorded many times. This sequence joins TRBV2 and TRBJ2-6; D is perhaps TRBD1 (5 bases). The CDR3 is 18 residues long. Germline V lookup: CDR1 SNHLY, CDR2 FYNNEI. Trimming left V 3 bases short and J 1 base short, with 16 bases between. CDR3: CASSDPHLQGSGANVLTF. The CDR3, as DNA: TGTGCCAGCAGTGATCCACATCTTCAGGGTTCTGGGGCCAACGTCCTGACTTTC.

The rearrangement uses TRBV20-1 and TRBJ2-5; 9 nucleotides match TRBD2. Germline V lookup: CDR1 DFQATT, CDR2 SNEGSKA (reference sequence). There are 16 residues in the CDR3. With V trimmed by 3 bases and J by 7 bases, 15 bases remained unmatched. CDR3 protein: CSARGGIAGEVGTQYF. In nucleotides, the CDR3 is TGCAGTGCTAGGGGCGGGATAGCGGGAGAGGTGGGGACCCAGTACTTC.

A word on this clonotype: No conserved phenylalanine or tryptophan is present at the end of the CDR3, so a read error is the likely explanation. The CDR3 protein is CASSEAAGGRNTGELFS. The CDR3 DNA reads as TGTGCCAGCAGTGAGGCGGCAGGGGGCCGGAACACCGGGGAGCTGTTTTCT. The V and J genes are TRBV13 and TRBJ2-2; 8 bases line up with TRBD1. Germline loops: CDR1 PRHDT, CDR2 FYEKMQ (reference sequence). After removal of 6 bases from V and 1 base from J, the junction contained 10 bases not matched to a gene. CDR3 length equals 17 residues.

For the CDR3, the DNA is TGTGCCAGCAGGCCCGGGCTAGCGGGTGCGCTTCTAGGGAATGAGCAGTTCTTC. Its translation: CASRPGLAGALLGNEQFF. V and J are TRBV6-1 and TRBJ2-1; TRBD2 aligns across 8 bases. The V gene's germline CDR1 is MNHNS and CDR2 SASEGT. The CDR3 totals 18 residues. V trimming: 6 bases; J trimming: 7 bases; junction bases outside the gene matches: 20.